What follows describes a single TCR beta chain. The sample originates from a study of identical twins. One entry per CDR3 protein results from TCRdb running MiXCR on the 5' RACE reads. Of more than 400,000 distinct CDR3 sequences in the sample, 12% to 15% are singletons; the top ten hold 0.44%. Trimming took 5 bases from V and 5 from J; bases not matched to a gene: 9. CDR1 and CDR2 (germline): MGHRA, YSYEKL. The CDR3 loop spans 16 amino acids. The data also belong to a second study, concerning yellow fever vaccine responses in identical twins. That paper adds: Vaccine T cell responses of twins reportedly seemed partly convergent and partly personalized.

The chain recombines TRBV4-1 with TRBJ2-2; 9 bases map to TRBD2. The origin of this receptor is a woman between 18 and 30 years old in good health. Sequencing was carried out using CD4+ T cells sorted from blood. CDR3 nucleotide sequence: TGCGCCAGCAGCGCCCTGTTTAGCGGGAGTACCGGGGAGCTGTTTTTT. Residues: CASSALFSGSTGELFF.